This TCR beta chain comes out of a study of cytomegalovirus exposure and HLA in healthy donors. The study ran its PCR with 60 Vbeta and 13 Jbeta primers. Assay: immunoSEQ multiplex PCR; the TCRdb copy retains only in-frame clones and omits some. Its listing shows tens of thousands of clones. The CDR3 sequence is 11 residues long. Germline CDR1 reads SGHRS; CDR2 reads YFSETQ. This clonotype was sampled from a man between 18 and 35 years old in good health and CMV-seropositive. This chain connects TRBV5-1 to TRBJ1-2; D unclear. The sequenced sample was PBMCs. CDR3: CAYAENYGYTF. CDR3 DNA sequence: TGCGCTTATGCCGAGAACTATGGCTACACCTTC.